The rows below give T cell receptor beta chains drawn from one sample of a study of immune evolution from preneoplasia to lung adenocarcinoma. The data were produced by immunoSEQ multiplex PCR, yet TCRdb's version contains in-frame clones alone and is incomplete. The sample records 2,000 to 2,500 clones, around four fifths being singletons. What was sequenced was FFPE adjacent normal lung tissue. The receptors come from a person aged 55 to 79 with lung adenocarcinoma. CDR3s include the opening cysteine and the closing phenylalanine or tryptophan. The order of the fields is clone size, CDR3 length, J gene, D gene, V gene, CDR3 protein, CDR3 DNA. D genes are given only for firm matches. Rows give clone size only sometimes, using once, few, many, or a class for an expanded clone.

.,14,TRBJ2-2,.,TRBV29-1,CSVESAWGTGELFF,TGCAGCGTTGAGTCCGCCTGGGGCACCGGGGAGCTGTTTTTT
.,15,TRBJ1-5,TRBD1,TRBV2,CASSQQGPGNQPQHF,TGTGCCAGCAGTCAACAGGGGCCGGGCAATCAGCCCCAGCATTTT
few,13,TRBJ2-2,.,TRBV27,CASSSLNTGELFF,TGTGCCAGCAGTTCACTGAACACCGGGGAGCTGTTTTTT
.,14,TRBJ2-3,.,TRBV5-8,CASSSLYHTDTQYF,TGTGCCAGCAGCTCCCTTTACCACACAGATACGCAGTATTTT
once,15,TRBJ2-3,.,TRBV18,CASSPTGQSTDTQYF,TGTGCCAGCTCACCAACGGGACAAAGCACAGATACGCAGTATTTT
.,14,TRBJ1-1,.,TRBV6-1,CASSEGRRDTEAFF,TGTGCCAGCAGTGAAGGGCGGAGAGACACTGAAGCTTTCTTT
few,14,TRBJ2-7,.,TRBV30,CAWSVPTASYEQYF,TGTGCCTGGAGTGTACCAACCGCTTCCTACGAGCAGTACTTC
.,15,TRBJ1-3,TRBD1,TRBV15,CATRQGTGWGNTIYF,TGTGCCACCAGACAGGGGACAGGTTGGGGAAACACCATATATTTT
once,13,TRBJ2-1,.,TRBV4-1,CASSQVGDNEQFF,TGCGCCAGCAGCCAAGTAGGAGACAATGAGCAGTTCTTC
.,14,TRBJ2-3,.,TRBV15,CATSRVGSTDTQYF,TGTGCCACCAGCAGAGTGGGGAGCACAGATACGCAGTATTTT
.,15,TRBJ1-6,.,TRBV2,CASKSTGGIESPLHF,TGTGCCAGCAAGTCTACGGGGGGAATCGAGTCACCCCTCCACTTT
.,13,TRBJ2-7,.,TRBV30,CAWSRGATYEQYF,TGTGCCTGGAGTCGGGGGGCGACCTACGAGCAGTACTTC
.,15,TRBJ1-2,TRBD1,TRBV5-4,CASSQDRITNYGYTF,TGTGCCAGCAGCCAGGACAGGATTACCAACTATGGCTACACCTTC
.,16,TRBJ2-5,TRBD2,TRBV7-8,CASSQREGTSGGAQYF,TGTGCCAGCAGCCAACGAGAAGGGACTAGTGGAGGGGCCCAGTACTTC
.,13,TRBJ1-1,TRBD1,TRBV7-2,CASRPGTAAPVFF,TGTGCCAGCAGACCCGGGACAGCCGCCCCGGTTTTCTTT
.,18,TRBJ1-5,TRBD1,TRBV7-3,CASTEGQFAVWVDQPQHF,TGTGCCAGCACCGAGGGACAGTTCGCCGTATGGGTTGACCAGCCCCAGCATTTT
.,15,TRBJ2-3,TRBD2,TRBV5-1,CASSQGLAVGNTQYF,TGCGCCAGCAGCCAGGGACTAGCGGTTGGAAATACGCAGTATTTT
.,13,TRBJ1-4,.,TRBV2,CASQTLGGEKLFF,TGTGCCAGCCAGACCCTAGGGGGAGAAAAACTGTTTTTT
.,12,TRBJ1-5,.,TRBV7-9,CASSDWVQPQHF,TGTGCCAGCAGCGATTGGGTTCAGCCCCAGCATTTT
.,15,TRBJ2-3,TRBD1,TRBV5-4,CASSLVDRQGDGQYF,TGTGCCAGCAGCTTGGTGGACAGACAGGGGGATGGGCAGTATTTT
.,15,TRBJ1-3,.,TRBV7-2,CASSRRGDSGNTIYF,TGTGCCAGCAGCCGGAGGGGGGACTCTGGAAACACCATATATTTT
.,12,TRBJ1-3,.,TRBV9,CASSPGGNTIYF,TGTGCCAGCAGCCCGGGGGGAAACACCATATATTTT
.,15,TRBJ2-2,.,TRBV5-1,CASSPLATGAGELFF,TGCGCCAGCAGCCCTTTGGCGACTGGTGCCGGGGAGCTGTTTTTT
.,11,TRBJ1-1,.,TRBV20-1,CSARGDREAFF,TGCAGTGCTAGAGGGGACCGTGAAGCTTTCTTT
.,14,TRBJ2-5,.,TRBV14,CASSQDWDPKTQYF,TGTGCCAGCAGCCAAGATTGGGACCCTAAAACCCAGTACTTC
.,18,TRBJ1-6,TRBD1,TRBV10-3,CAISESVGTGELLSPLHF,TGTGCCATCAGTGAGTCGGTTGGGACAGGGGAGTTATTATCACCCCTCCACTTT
.,15,TRBJ2-5,.,TRBV5-1,CASSLASEGWETQYF,TGCGCCAGCAGCTTGGCCTCGGAGGGCTGGGAGACCCAGTACTTC
.,15,TRBJ1-1,.,TRBV7-8,CASSLARQLNTEAFF,TGTGCCAGCAGCTTGGCAAGACAGTTGAACACTGAAGCTTTCTTT
few,13,TRBJ1-1,TRBD1,TRBV9,CASSGGQATEAFF,TGTGCCAGCAGCGGGGGACAGGCCACTGAAGCTTTCTTT
.,13,TRBJ1-6,.,TRBV7-2,CASSLDPNSPLHF,TGTGCCAGCAGCTTGGACCCTAATTCACCCCTCCACTTT
.,15,TRBJ1-1,.,TRBV18,CASSPPGRLNTEAFF,TGTGCCAGCTCACCCCCGGGACGGCTGAACACTGAAGCTTTCTTT
.,14,TRBJ2-2,.,TRBV7-2,CASTPLAATGELFF,TGTGCCAGCACCCCACTAGCCGCCACCGGGGAGCTGTTTTTT
.,16,TRBJ1-1,.,TRBV7-2,CASSLGLGREDTEAFF,TGTGCCAGCAGCTTAGGACTCGGCAGGGAGGACACTGAAGCTTTCTTT
.,13,TRBJ2-2,.,TRBV5-1,CASSLAGTGELLF,TGCGCCAGCAGCTTGGCTGGCACCGGGGAGCTACTTTTT
.,13,TRBJ2-3,.,TRBV7-9,CASSPSGTDTQYF,TGTGCCAGCAGCCCCTCTGGCACGGATACGCAGTATTTT
.,13,TRBJ1-5,.,TRBV27,CASGLQGNQPQHF,TGTGCCAGCGGGCTCCAGGGAAATCAGCCCCAGCATTTT
.,12,TRBJ2-5,.,TRBV14,CASSLYRAVQYF,TGTGCCAGCAGCCTATACAGGGCGGTTCAATACTTC
.,14,TRBJ2-5,TRBD1,TRBV18,CASSPTGAGETQYF,TGTGCCAGCTCACCGACAGGGGCGGGAGAGACCCAGTACTTC
.,14,TRBJ2-7,.,TRBV7-9,CASSFVQQGYEQYF,TGTGCCAGCAGCTTTGTCCAGCAGGGGTACGAGCAGTACTTC
.,13,TRBJ2-1,TRBD2,TRBV4-2,CASSQDLAGEQFF,TGTGCCAGCAGCCAAGACCTAGCGGGGGAGCAGTTCTTC
.,14,TRBJ2-7,TRBD1,TRBV6-6,CASTGAGGRAEQYF,TGTGCCAGCACCGGGGCAGGGGGCAGAGCCGAGCAGTACTTC
.,14,TRBJ1-1,.,TRBV11-2,CASSLGGSYSEAFF,TGTGCCAGCAGTCTAGGGGGGAGCTATTCTGAAGCTTTCTTT
.,13,TRBJ1-1,TRBD1,TRBV30,CAGGQGERTEAFF,TGTGCCGGAGGACAGGGTGAAAGAACTGAAGCTTTCTTT
.,13,TRBJ1-5,.,TRBV10-3,CAINNREQSPQHF,TGTGCCATAAATAACAGGGAGCAATCTCCCCAGCATTTT
.,15,TRBJ1-1,TRBD1,TRBV5-6,CASSRLIQGRTEAFF,TGTGCCAGCAGTCGCCTCATACAGGGGCGCACTGAAGCTTTCTTT
.,14,TRBJ2-5,TRBD1,TRBV5-1,CASSGTGYQETQYF,TGCGCCAGCAGCGGGACAGGGTACCAAGAGACCCAGTACTTC
.,14,TRBJ1-4,TRBD1,TRBV28,CASRSGGSNEKLFF,TGTGCCAGCCGTTCAGGGGGCAGCAATGAAAAACTGTTTTTT